The next 30 T cell receptor beta chains were all read from a single sample in a study of cytomegalovirus exposure and HLA in healthy donors. Clones were read by immunoSEQ multiplex PCR, and TCRdb kept only the in-frame ones, dropping some. The sample holds roughly 200,000 clones; 65% to 85% are singletons and the top ten take 2.8%. The sequenced sample consisted of PBMCs. Receptors were obtained from a woman aged 18 to 35 in good health and CMV-seropositive.

This sequence joins TRBV4-3 and TRBJ1-1, with D uncertain. Germline CDR1 is LGHNA and CDR2 is YSLEER. Trimming removed 1 base from V and 1 base from J, with 7 bases in between. The CDR3 has 14 residues. The CDR3 region has the DNA TGCGCCAGCAGCCAAGGGGCCGCGAACACTGAAGCTTTCTTT. Residues: CASSQGAANTEAFF.

The rearrangement uses TRBV10-2 and TRBJ1-2; D remains ambiguous. This CDR3 has 13 residues. CDR1 WSHSY and CDR2 SAAADI come from the germline V gene. The V end was cut by 7 bases, the J end by 8 bases, with 17 bases between. The CDR3 loop reads CASTRGRAYGYTF. As DNA, the CDR3 is TGCGCCAGCACCCGAGGGAGGGCTTACGGCTACACCTTC.

The V call is TRBV13, the J call TRBJ2-7; TRBD2 aligns across 12 bases. The V segment lost 5 bases and the J segment 0 bases; nucleotides outside the gene matches: 8. The CDR3 has 17 amino acids. Germline V gene lookup returns CDR1 PRHDT and CDR2 FYEKMQ (reference sequence). This CDR3 reads CASSRRTSGAHSYEQYF. CDR3 nucleotides: TGTGCCAGCAGCCGACGGACTAGCGGGGCGCACTCCTACGAGCAGTACTTC. Drawing the rest from reference TRBV13 and TRBJ2-7, the complete variable domain is AAGVIQSPRHLIKEKRETATLKCYPIPRHDTVYWYQQGPGQDPQFLISFYEKMQSDKGSIPDRFSAQQFSDYHSELNMSSLELGDSALYFCASSRRTSGAHSYEQYFGPGTRLTVT.

The chain couples TRBV13 to TRBJ1-2, with 7 nucleotides matching TRBD1. V shed 0 bases and J 0 bases; nucleotides not matched to a gene: 4. The CDR3 sequence is 16 residues long. The germline gives CDR1 PRHDT, CDR2 FYEKMQ (reference sequence). The CDR3 spells CASSLGTGETNYGYTF. The CDR3 DNA is TGTGCCAGCAGCTTAGGTACAGGGGAAACTAACTATGGCTACACCTTC. Based on the CDR3 plus reference TRBV13 and TRBJ1-2, the full variable domain is AAGVIQSPRHLIKEKRETATLKCYPIPRHDTVYWYQQGPGQDPQFLISFYEKMQSDKGSIPDRFSAQQFSDYHSELNMSSLELGDSALYFCASSLGTGETNYGYTFGSGTRLTVV.

V and J are TRBV6-5 and TRBJ2-7; tentative D call: TRBD1 (6 bases). This CDR3 comprises 14 residues. Germline CDR1 is MNHEY and CDR2 is SVGAGI. Trimming took off 5 bases at V and 2 bases at J, with 13 bases between the two ends. CDR3 sequence reads: CASSRTDPPYEQYF. The DNA for the CDR3 is TGTGCCAGCAGTCGGACAGACCCCCCCTACGAGCAGTACTTC.

This clone was seen repeatedly, ten times or more. Other DNA sequences in the sample encode the same CDR3. This chain connects TRBV7-8 to TRBJ2-7; D gene ambiguous. From germline, CDR1 is SGHVS and CDR2 FQNEAQ. This CDR3 contains 11 residues. The V gene lost 5 bases and the J gene lost 5 bases, with 7 bases spanning the gap. Here the CDR3 reads CASSLSDEQYF. In DNA form, the CDR3 reads TGTGCCAGCAGCCTGTCGGACGAGCAGTACTTC.

This chain uses TRBV18 with TRBJ2-1; a weak D match, TRBD2 (5 bases). Trimming removed 6 bases from V and 9 bases from J, with 24 bases in between. Germline V lookup: CDR1 KGHSH, CDR2 LQKENI. This CDR3 is 16 amino acids long. CDR3 in DNA: TGTGCCAGCTCGCGGGCGTCTTTGGAAAACTACGGTGAGCAGTTCTTC. This codes for CASSRASLENYGEQFF.

This clone was seen a single time. The chain employs TRBV14 and TRBJ2-2; 11 bases match TRBD2. J gave up 5 bases and V 2 bases, and 10 bases lay outside the gene matches. CDR3 size: 18 residues. The germline CDR1 and CDR2 sequences are SGHDN and FVKESK. CDR3 DNA sequence: TGTGCCAGCAGCCAACTAGCGGGGGGCCCCGTGTATACCGGGGAGCTGTTTTTT. As protein: CASSQLAGGPVYTGELFF.

This clone has at least ten counts. The rearrangement joins TRBV5-1 to TRBJ2-3; 7 positions agree with TRBD2. The junction had 12 bases not matched to a gene; V was cut back by 4 bases and J by 10 bases. CDR1 and CDR2 (germline): SGHRS, YFSETQ. The CDR3 consists of 14 residues. The CDR3 DNA reads as TGCGCCAGCAGCCCGATACTAGCGACTGGTGCGCAGTATTTT. Amino acid sequence: CASSPILATGAQYF.

The rearrangement joins TRBV2 to TRBJ2-3; 9 bases are shared with TRBD1. Germline trimming cut 6 bases from V and 3 bases from J; bases unmatched to any gene: 7. CDR3 size: 15 residues. The germline V gene has CDR1 SNHLY and CDR2 FYNNEI. The CDR3 is CASRPGTGQTDTQYF. For the CDR3, the DNA is TGTGCCAGCAGACCCGGGACAGGGCAAACAGATACGCAGTATTTT.

The V gene is TRBV15, the J gene TRBJ2-6; 10 bases are a match to TRBD2. This CDR3 is built from 15 residues. Germline lookup yields CDR1 LNHNV and CDR2 YYDKDF (reference sequence). The J segment lost 2 bases and the V segment lost 8 bases, leaving 3 bases of the junction unmatched. CDR3 nucleotides: TGTGCCACCCGGCTAGCGGGGGCTGGGGCCAACGTCCTGACTTTC. This codes for CATRLAGAGANVLTF.

This rearrangement joins TRBV5-1 to TRBJ2-5; a possible D gene is TRBD2 (6 bases). The CDR3 has 14 amino acids. CDR1 is SGHRS, CDR2 YFSETQ, per germline. Trimming left V 2 bases short and J 3 bases short, with 11 bases between. Here the CDR3 reads CASSLAGRKETQYF. CDR3 DNA sequence: TGCGCCAGCAGCTTAGCGGGTCGTAAAGAGACCCAGTACTTC.

This chain joins TRBV5-1 and TRBJ2-1; a weak D match, TRBD2 (5 bases). Germline V gene sequence: CDR1 SGHRS, CDR2 YFSETQ. The CDR3 loop spans 11 amino acids. V lost 5 bases and J 8 bases, leaving 8 bases between the germline ends. As DNA, the CDR3 is TGCGCCAGCAGGTCCGGGGATGAGCAGTTCTTC. Translating gives CASRSGDEQFF.

The V and J genes are TRBV5-1 and TRBJ2-1, with 9 bases fitting TRBD2. Germline values: CDR1 SGHRS, CDR2 YFSETQ. V gave up 2 bases and J gave up 6 bases; unmatched junction bases: 6. The CDR3 runs to 15 residues. CDR3 in amino acids: CASSLPGLASNEQFF. The CDR3 DNA reads as TGCGCCAGCAGCTTACCGGGACTAGCTTCCAATGAGCAGTTCTTC.

The gene calls are TRBV11-2 and TRBJ1-2; D uncertain. V was shortened by 5 bases and J by 1 base, with 14 bases between the two germline ends. The V gene's germline CDR1 is SGHAT and CDR2 FQNNGV. This CDR3 has 15 residues. CDR3 amino acids: CASSPSGSRNYGYTF. The CDR3 region has the DNA TGTGCCAGCAGCCCCTCCGGGAGTCGTAACTATGGCTACACCTTC.

This sequence joins TRBV5-1 and TRBJ2-7, with D possibly being TRBD1 (6 bases). The CDR3 spans 14 residues. CDR1 is SGHRS and CDR2 is YFSETQ in the germline V gene. Trimming took off 1 base at V and 0 bases at J, with 8 bases between the two ends. In DNA, the CDR3 is TGCGCCAGCAGCTTGACAGGGAGCTCCTACGAGCAGTACTTC. It codes for CASSLTGSSYEQYF.

V is TRBV19 and J is TRBJ1-2, with 8 bases identical to TRBD1. The J segment lost 5 bases and the V segment lost 10 bases, leaving 6 bases of the junction unmatched. The CDR3 has 12 amino acids. Germline CDR1 is LNHDA and CDR2 is SQIVND (reference sequence). CDR3 sequence: CAIAGGDYGYTF. The CDR3 DNA sequence: TGTGCCATCGCAGGGGGCGATTATGGCTACACCTTC.

This clone was counted a single time. The chain joins TRBV11-2 to TRBJ2-3; the D is unclear. The germline CDR1 and CDR2 sequences are SGHAT and FQNNGV. This CDR3 is built from 13 residues. V lost 0 bases to trimming and J lost 2 bases, with 3 bases between them. The CDR3, as DNA: TGTGCCAGCAGCTTAGACCACACAGATACGCAGTATTTT. Translation: CASSLDHTDTQYF. Variable domain in full (rest from reference TRBV11-2 and TRBJ2-3): EAGVAQSPRYKIIEKRQSVAFWCNPISGHATLYWYQQILGQGPKLLIQFQNNGVVDDSQLPKDRFSAERLKGVDSTLKIQPAKLEDSAVYLCASSLDHTDTQYFGPGTRLTVL.

In this sample, this clone turned up many times. The chain couples TRBV27 to TRBJ2-7, with D tentatively TRBD1 (6 bases). This CDR3 region has 14 residues. Per germline, CDR1 MNHEY and CDR2 SMNVEV (reference sequence). Between the trimmed V and J ends, which lost 2 bases and 5 bases, there was a span of 13 bases. As DNA, the CDR3 is TGTGCCAGCAGTTTACTAGGGGGAAGGGACGAGCAGTACTTC. Its protein is CASSLLGGRDEQYF.

Written as DNA, the CDR3 is TGTGCCAGCAAGGACAGGTACAATGAAAAACTGTTTTTT. This gives the protein CASKDRYNEKLFF. The gene calls are TRBV27 and TRBJ1-4, with 7 bases aligning to TRBD1. Germline V gene sequence: CDR1 MNHEY, CDR2 SMNVEV (reference sequence). V gave up 7 bases and J gave up 5 bases; unmatched junction bases: 4. CDR3 length: 13 amino acids.

J is TRBJ2-1 and V is TRBV6-5; 9 bases are shared with TRBD2. Germline assignment: CDR1 MNHEY and CDR2 SVGAGI. The CDR3 is made up of 15 amino acids. Losses at the gene ends were 0 bases for V and 5 bases for J; bases not matched to a gene: 2. CDR3 bases: TGTGCCAGCAGTTACTCGTCTAGCGGGGACAATGAGCAGTTCTTC. It specifies CASSYSSSGDNEQFF.

CDR3 loop: CASSEAVGGETQYF. As DNA, the CDR3 is TGTGCCAGCAGTGAAGCGGTGGGCGGGGAGACCCAGTACTTC. This sequence joins TRBV2 and TRBJ2-5, with D perhaps TRBD2 (5 bases). The CDR3 has 14 residues. CDR1 is SNHLY, CDR2 FYNNEI, per germline. The V gene lost 0 bases and the J gene lost 5 bases, with 10 bases spanning the gap.

The genes are TRBV7-2 and TRBJ1-2, with D perhaps TRBD1 (5 bases). The V end was cut by 3 bases, the J end by 7 bases, with 9 bases between. Germline CDR1 SGHTA, CDR2 FQGNSA. The CDR3 is made up of 12 amino acids. CDR3 loop: CASSFIQGGYTF. CDR3 DNA sequence: TGTGCCAGCAGCTTTATTCAGGGTGGCTACACCTTC. Using reference TRBV7-2 and TRBJ1-2 for the parts outside the CDR3, the full variable domain is GAGVSQSPSNKVTEKGKDVELRCDPISGHTALYWYRQSLGQGLEFLIYFQGNSAPDKSGLPSDRFSAERTGGSVSTLTIQRTQQEDSAVYLCASSFIQGGYTFGSGTRLTVV.

This chain uses TRBV5-4 with TRBJ2-1; 10 bases are a match to TRBD2. The CDR3 loop spans 15 amino acids. CDR1 SGHNT and CDR2 YYREEE come from the germline V gene (reference sequence). V trimming: 4 bases; J trimming: 7 bases; junction bases outside the gene matches: 8. CDR3 sequence (DNA): TGTGCCAGCAGCACACAAAGCGGGGGGGTAAATGAGCAGTTCTTC. Protein sequence: CASSTQSGGVNEQFF.

CDR3 nucleotides: TGTGCCAGCAGTTACTCCGGACAGGGGGATGATGAGCAGTTCTTC. It yields the protein CASSYSGQGDDEQFF. This sequence joins TRBV6-6 and TRBJ2-1, with TRBD1 matching over 10 bases. The CDR3 spans 15 residues. Germline V lookup: CDR1 MNHNY, CDR2 SVGAGI (reference sequence). The V and J ends lost 0 bases and 8 bases, in that order; junction bases with no gene match: 4.

This clone was counted between two and nine times. CDR3 in DNA: TGCGCCAGCAGCTTGGAGGGGAAGGGCTACACCTTC. Its translation is CASSLEGKGYTF. This chain joins TRBV5-1 and TRBJ1-2, with D possibly being TRBD1 (5 bases). There are 12 residues in the CDR3. The V end lost 0 bases, the J end lost 8 bases, and 8 bases lay between the germline ends. CDR1 and CDR2 from the germline V gene are SGHRS and YFSETQ.

The chain couples TRBV28 to TRBJ2-1, with 12 bases aligning to TRBD2. Trimming took 6 bases from V and 15 from J; bases not matched to a gene: 21. CDR3 length: 17 amino acids. Looked up from germline, CDR1 is MDHEN and CDR2 is SYDVKM. This CDR3 is CASSYRTPTTLAGGRFF. The CDR3 bases are TGTGCCAGCAGCTACCGCACGCCCACAACACTAGCGGGGGGTAGGTTCTTC.

This chain uses TRBV7-8 with TRBJ2-5; possible D gene TRBD2, 6 bases. The CDR3 has 15 residues. In germline, CDR1 is SGHVS, CDR2 FQNEAQ. The V and J ends lost 1 base and 5 bases respectively, with 14 bases between them. CDR3 in DNA: TGTGCCAGCAGCTTAGTTGCCCCTCGGGGGGAGACCCAGTACTTC. It encodes CASSLVAPRGETQYF.

CDR3 sequence (DNA): TGCAGTGCCACTTTGGGGCACAACGGGTTCTTC. Amino acid sequence: CSATLGHNGFF. V usage is TRBV20-1 and J usage is TRBJ2-1; a weak D match, TRBD1 (5 bases). The CDR3 is 11 amino acids. V lost 6 bases to trimming and J lost 15 bases, with 18 bases between them. Germline loops: CDR1 DFQATT, CDR2 SNEGSKA (reference sequence).

The V call is TRBV6-1, the J call TRBJ1-2, with a tentative D call TRBD1 (5 bases). CDR1 and CDR2 (germline): MNHNS, SASEGT. V shed 7 bases and J shed 5 bases, with 17 bases lying between them. The CDR3 runs 14 residues. The CDR3 DNA follows: TGTGCCAGCATCCATGCGGGGACCTTATATGGCTACACCTTC. It translates to CASIHAGTLYGYTF.